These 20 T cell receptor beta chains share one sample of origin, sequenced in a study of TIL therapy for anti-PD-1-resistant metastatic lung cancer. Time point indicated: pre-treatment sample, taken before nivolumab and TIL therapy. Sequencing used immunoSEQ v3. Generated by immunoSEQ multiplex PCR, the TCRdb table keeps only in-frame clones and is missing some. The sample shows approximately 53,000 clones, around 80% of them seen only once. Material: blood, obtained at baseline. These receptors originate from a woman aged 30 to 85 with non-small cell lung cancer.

The CDR3 protein is CSVEQISRSGAGTQYF. The CDR3 region has the DNA TGCAGCGTTGAGCAGATTTCCCGTAGCGGGGCCGGGACCCAGTACTTC. The rearrangement links TRBV29-1 to TRBJ2-5; 8 bases match TRBD2. From germline, CDR1 is SQVTM and CDR2 ANQGSEA. The CDR3 has 16 amino acids. Trimming removed 3 bases from V and 7 bases from J; junction bases left unmatched: 16.

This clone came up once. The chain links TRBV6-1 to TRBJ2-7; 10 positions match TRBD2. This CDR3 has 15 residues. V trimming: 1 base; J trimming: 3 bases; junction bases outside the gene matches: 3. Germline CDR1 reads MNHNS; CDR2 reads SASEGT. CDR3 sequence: CASSEGTSGIYEQYF. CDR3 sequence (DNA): TGTGCCAGCAGTGAAGGGACTAGCGGTATCTACGAGCAGTACTTC.

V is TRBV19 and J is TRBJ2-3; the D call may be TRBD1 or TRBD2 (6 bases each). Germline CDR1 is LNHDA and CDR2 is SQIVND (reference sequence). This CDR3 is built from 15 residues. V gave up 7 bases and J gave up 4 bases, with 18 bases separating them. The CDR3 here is CASTATRGVSDTQYF. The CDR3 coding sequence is TGTGCCAGTACCGCGACTAGGGGGGTATCAGATACGCAGTATTTT.

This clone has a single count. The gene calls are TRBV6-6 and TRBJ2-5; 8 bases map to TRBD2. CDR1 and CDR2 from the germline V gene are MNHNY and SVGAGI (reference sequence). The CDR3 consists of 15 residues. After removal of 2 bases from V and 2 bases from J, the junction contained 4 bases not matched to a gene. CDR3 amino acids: CASSYGLAGQETQYF. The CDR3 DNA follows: TGTGCCAGCAGTTACGGGTTAGCGGGGCAAGAGACCCAGTACTTC.

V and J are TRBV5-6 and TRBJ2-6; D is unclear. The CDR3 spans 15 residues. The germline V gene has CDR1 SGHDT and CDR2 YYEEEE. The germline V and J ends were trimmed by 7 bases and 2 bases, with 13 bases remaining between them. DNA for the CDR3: TGTGCCAGCCTGTTCAGTGACACTGGGGCCAACGTCCTGACTTTC. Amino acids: CASLFSDTGANVLTF.

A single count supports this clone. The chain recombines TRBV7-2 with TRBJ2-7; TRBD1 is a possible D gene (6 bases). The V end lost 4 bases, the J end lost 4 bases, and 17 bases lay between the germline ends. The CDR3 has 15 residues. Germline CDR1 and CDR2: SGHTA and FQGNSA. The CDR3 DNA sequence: TGTGCCAGCAGCTCGCAGGTACAGGGTGTGTACGAGCAGTACTTC. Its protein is CASSSQVQGVYEQYF.

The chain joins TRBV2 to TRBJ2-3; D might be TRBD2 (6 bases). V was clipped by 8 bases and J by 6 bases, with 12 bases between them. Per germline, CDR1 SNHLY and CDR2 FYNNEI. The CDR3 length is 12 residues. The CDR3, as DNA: TGTGCCAGCCGCCCGGGGGAGGATACGCAGTATTTT. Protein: CASRPGEDTQYF.

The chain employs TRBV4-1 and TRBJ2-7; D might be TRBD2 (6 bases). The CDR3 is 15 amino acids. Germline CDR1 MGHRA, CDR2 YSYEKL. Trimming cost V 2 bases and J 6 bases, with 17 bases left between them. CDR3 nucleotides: TGCGCCAGCAGCCAACGGGACTCCCGGTCTCTCGAGCAGTACTTC. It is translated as CASSQRDSRSLEQYF.

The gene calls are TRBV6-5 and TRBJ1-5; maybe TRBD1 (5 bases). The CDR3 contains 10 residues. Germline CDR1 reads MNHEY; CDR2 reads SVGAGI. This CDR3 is CAWGDQPQHF. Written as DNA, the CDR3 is TGTGCTTGGGGCGATCAGCCCCAGCATTTT.

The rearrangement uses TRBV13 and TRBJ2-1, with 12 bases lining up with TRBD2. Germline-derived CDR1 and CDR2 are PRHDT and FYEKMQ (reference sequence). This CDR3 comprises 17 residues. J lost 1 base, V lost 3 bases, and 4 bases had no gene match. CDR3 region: CASSFPSGRGSYNEQFF. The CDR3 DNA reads TGTGCCAGCAGCTTTCCTAGCGGGAGGGGGTCCTACAATGAGCAGTTCTTC.

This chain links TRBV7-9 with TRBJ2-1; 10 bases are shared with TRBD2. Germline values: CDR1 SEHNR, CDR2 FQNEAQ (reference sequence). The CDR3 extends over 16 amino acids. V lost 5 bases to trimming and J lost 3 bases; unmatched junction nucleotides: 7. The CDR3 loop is CASSRTSGGNYNEQFF. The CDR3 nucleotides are TGTGCCAGCAGCCGGACTAGCGGAGGAAACTACAATGAGCAGTTCTTC.

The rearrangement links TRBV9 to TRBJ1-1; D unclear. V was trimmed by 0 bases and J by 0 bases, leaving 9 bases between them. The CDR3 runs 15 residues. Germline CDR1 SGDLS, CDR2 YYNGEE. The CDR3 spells CASSVGVGLNTEAFF. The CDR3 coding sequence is TGTGCCAGCAGCGTAGGTGTGGGCCTGAACACTGAAGCTTTCTTT.

The CDR3 region has the DNA TGTGCCTGGACCGTGACAGGGGCCTGGGGCTACACCTTC. Protein: CAWTVTGAWGYTF. The V call is TRBV30, the J call TRBJ1-2; TRBD1 matches at 8 bases. Germline V lookup: CDR1 GTSNPN, CDR2 SVGIG (reference sequence). J gave up 8 bases and V 4 bases, and 9 bases lay outside the gene matches. This CDR3 is 13 amino acids long.

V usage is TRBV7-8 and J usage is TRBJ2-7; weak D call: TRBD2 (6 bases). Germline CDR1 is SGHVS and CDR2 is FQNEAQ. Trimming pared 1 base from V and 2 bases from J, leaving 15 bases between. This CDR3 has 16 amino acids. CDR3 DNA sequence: TGTGCCAGCAGCTTAGTAACACTAGCAGGCGCCTACGAGCAGTACTTC. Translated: CASSLVTLAGAYEQYF. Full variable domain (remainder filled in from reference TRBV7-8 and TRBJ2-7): GAGVSQSPRYKVAKRGQDVALRCDPISGHVSLFWYQQALGQGPEFLTYFQNEAQLDKSGLPSDRFFAERPEGSVSTLKIQRTQQEDSAVYLCASSLVTLAGAYEQYFGPGTRLTVT.

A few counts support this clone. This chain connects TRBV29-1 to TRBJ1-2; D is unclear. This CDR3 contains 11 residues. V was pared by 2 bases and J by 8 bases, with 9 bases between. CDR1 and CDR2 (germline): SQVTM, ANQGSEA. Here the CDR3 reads CSVESGLGYTF. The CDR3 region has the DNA TGCAGCGTTGAATCCGGCCTGGGCTACACCTTC.

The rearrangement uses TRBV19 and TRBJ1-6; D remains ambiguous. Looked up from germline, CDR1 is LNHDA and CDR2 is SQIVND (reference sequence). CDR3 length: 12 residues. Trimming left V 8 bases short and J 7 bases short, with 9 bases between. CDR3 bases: TGTGCCAGTGGGAACATGAATTCACCCCTCCACTTT. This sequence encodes CASGNMNSPLHF.

CDR3 nucleotides: TGCGCCAGCAGCCAAGATTCTAGCGGGGGGGCCTCTTTCGATGAGCAGTTCTTC. It specifies CASSQDSSGGASFDEQFF. The J gene is TRBJ2-1, the V gene TRBV4-3, with 12 bases identical to TRBD2. Trimming cost V 0 bases and J 8 bases; bases outside gene matches: 11. CDR1 and CDR2 (germline): LGHNA, YSLEER. This CDR3 region has 18 residues.

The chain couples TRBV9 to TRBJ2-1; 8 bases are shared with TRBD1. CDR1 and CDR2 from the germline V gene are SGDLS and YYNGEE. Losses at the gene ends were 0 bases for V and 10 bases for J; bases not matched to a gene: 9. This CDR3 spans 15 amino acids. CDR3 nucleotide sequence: TGTGCCAGCAGCGTAGTTGACAGGGGTTCGGGAGAGCAGTTCTTC. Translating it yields CASSVVDRGSGEQFF.

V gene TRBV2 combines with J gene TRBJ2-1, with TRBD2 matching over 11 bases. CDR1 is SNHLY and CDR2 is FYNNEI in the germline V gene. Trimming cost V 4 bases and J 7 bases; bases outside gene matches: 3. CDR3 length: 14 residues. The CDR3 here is CASSGGLAVNEQFF. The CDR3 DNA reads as TGTGCCAGCAGTGGGGGACTAGCGGTAAATGAGCAGTTCTTC.

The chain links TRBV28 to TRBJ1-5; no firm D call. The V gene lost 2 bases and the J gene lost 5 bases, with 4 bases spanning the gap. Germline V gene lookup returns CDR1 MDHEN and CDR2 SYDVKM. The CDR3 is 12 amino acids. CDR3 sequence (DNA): TGTGCCAGCAGTTTAGGGTATCAGCCCCAGCATTTT. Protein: CASSLGYQPQHF.